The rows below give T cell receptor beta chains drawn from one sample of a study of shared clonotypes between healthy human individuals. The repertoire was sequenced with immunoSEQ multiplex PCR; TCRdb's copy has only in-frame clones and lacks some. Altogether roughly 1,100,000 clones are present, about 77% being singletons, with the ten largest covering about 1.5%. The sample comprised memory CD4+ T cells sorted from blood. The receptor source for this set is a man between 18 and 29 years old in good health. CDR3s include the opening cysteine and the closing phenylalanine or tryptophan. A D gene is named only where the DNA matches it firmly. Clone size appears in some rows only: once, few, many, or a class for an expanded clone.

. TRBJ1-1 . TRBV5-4 CASSLDLVRAGSTEAFF TGTGCCAGCAGCTTGGATTTGGTAAGGGCCGGGAGCACTGAAGCTTTCTTT
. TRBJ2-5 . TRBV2 CANRQKAPETQYF TGTGCCAACCGACAGAAGGCCCCAGAGACCCAGTACTTC
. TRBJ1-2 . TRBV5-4 CASSHFSSRASGYTF TGTGCCAGCAGCCACTTCTCATCGAGGGCGAGTGGCTACACCTTC
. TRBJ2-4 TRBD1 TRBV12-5 CASRGRLNIQYF TGTGCTTCCAGGGGGCGTTTAAACATTCAGTACTTC
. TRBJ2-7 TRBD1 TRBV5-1 CASSLNGQGAYEQYF TGCGCCAGCAGCTTGAATGGACAGGGGGCCTACGAGCAGTACTTC
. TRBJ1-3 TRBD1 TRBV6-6 CASSYIGGGNTIYF TGTGCCAGCAGTTATATAGGGGGCGGAAACACCATATATTTT
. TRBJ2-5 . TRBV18 CASSPPTGRETQYF TGTGCCAGCTCACCACCCACAGGGAGGGAGACCCAGTACTTC
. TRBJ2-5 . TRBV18 CASSPPSQGETQYF TGTGCCAGCTCACCACCAAGCCAGGGCGAGACCCAGTACTTC
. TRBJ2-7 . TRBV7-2 CASSPSGPATAYEQYF TGTGCCAGCAGCCCGTCGGGGCCTGCGACCGCCTACGAGCAGTACTTC
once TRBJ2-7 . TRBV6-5 CASSSLKISYEQYF TGTGCCAGCAGTTCCCTCAAGATCTCCTACGAGCAGTACTTC
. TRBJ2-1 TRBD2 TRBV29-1 CSVESREGYNEQFF TGCAGCGTTGAGTCCAGGGAGGGCTACAATGAGCAGTTCTTC
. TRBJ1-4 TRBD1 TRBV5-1 CASSQTGAANEKLFF TGCGCCAGCAGCCAGACAGGGGCGGCTAATGAAAAACTGTTTTTT
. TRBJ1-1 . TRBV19 CASSIRGMNTEAFF TGTGCCAGTAGTATAAGAGGGATGAACACTGAAGCTTTCTTT
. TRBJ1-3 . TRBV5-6 CASSFGPTVSGNTIYF TGTGCCAGCAGCTTCGGACCGACAGTCTCTGGAAACACCATATATTTT
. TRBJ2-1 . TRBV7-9 CASSPIYREGRDVNEQFF TGTGCCAGCAGCCCGATTTACAGGGAGGGCCGCGACGTGAATGAGCAGTTCTTC
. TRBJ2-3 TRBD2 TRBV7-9 CASSYSGSTQYF TGTGCCAGCAGTTACAGCGGGAGTACGCAGTATTTT
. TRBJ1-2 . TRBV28 CASSPSRDAYGYTF TGTGCCAGCAGTCCATCCAGGGATGCCTATGGCTACACCTTC
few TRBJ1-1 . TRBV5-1 CASSLAHTRIEGITEAFF TGCGCCAGCAGCTTGGCCCATACCAGGATAGAGGGTATCACTGAAGCTTTCTTT
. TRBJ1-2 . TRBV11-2 CASSPSGSYGYTF TGTGCCAGCAGCCCAAGCGGTTCGTATGGCTACACCTTC
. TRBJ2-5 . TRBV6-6 CASSYHPDIQETQYF TGTGCCAGCAGTTACCATCCGGATATCCAAGAGACCCAGTACTTC
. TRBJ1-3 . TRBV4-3 CASSQARAATGNTIYF TGCGCCAGCAGCCAGGCCAGGGCGGCTACTGGAAACACCATATATTTT
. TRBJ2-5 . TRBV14 CASSQDKYPSMGGETQYF TGTGCCAGCAGCCAAGATAAATATCCTAGCATGGGTGGAGAGACCCAGTACTTC
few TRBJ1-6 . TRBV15 CATSRDTSPLHF TGTGCCACCAGCAGAGATACATCACCCCTCCACTTT
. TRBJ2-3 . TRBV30 CAWSRPGTDTQYF TGTGCCTGGAGTAGACCGGGAACGGATACGCAGTATTTT
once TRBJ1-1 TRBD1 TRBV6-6 CATRSGRGDTEAFF TGTGCCACAAGGAGTGGCAGGGGGGACACTGAAGCTTTCTTT
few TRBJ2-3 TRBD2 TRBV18 CASFPSGGSDTQYF TGTGCCAGCTTTCCTAGCGGGGGGTCAGATACGCAGTATTTT
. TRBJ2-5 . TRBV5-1 CASSVRGISKQETQYF TGCGCCAGCAGCGTACGGGGTATCTCGAAACAAGAGACCCAGTACTTC
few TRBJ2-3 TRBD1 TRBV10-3 CAISPGTGGADTQYF TGTGCCATCAGTCCCGGGACAGGGGGCGCAGATACGCAGTATTTT
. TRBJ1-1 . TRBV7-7 CASSQEAGTEAFF TGTGCTAGCAGCCAGGAAGCGGGCACTGAAGCTTTCTTT
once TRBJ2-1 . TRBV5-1 CASSLGGESSYNEQFF TGCGCCAGCAGCTTGGGTGGGGAGAGCTCCTACAATGAGCAGTTCTTC
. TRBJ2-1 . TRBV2 CASRATSAAEQFF TGTGCCAGCAGAGCCACTTCGGCCGCGGAGCAGTTCTTC
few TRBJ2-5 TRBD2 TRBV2 CASDGLAVNQETQYF TGTGCCAGCGATGGACTAGCGGTCAATCAAGAGACCCAGTACTTC
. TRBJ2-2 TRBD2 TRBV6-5 CASRARGDTGELFF TGTGCCAGCAGGGCCCGGGGGGACACCGGGGAGCTGTTTTTT
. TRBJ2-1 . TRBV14 CASSHRGVLSYNEQFF TGTGCCAGCAGCCACAGGGGGGTCCTCTCCTACAATGAGCAGTTCTTC
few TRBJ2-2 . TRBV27 CASSLSGRGLVTGELFF TGTGCCAGCAGTTTATCTGGGAGGGGGCTGGTCACCGGGGAGCTGTTTTTT
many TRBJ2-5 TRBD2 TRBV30 CAWTRQSGGALETQYF TGTGCCTGGACACGACAAAGCGGGGGGGCCCTGGAGACCCAGTACTTC
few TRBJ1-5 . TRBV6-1 CASSEGRPDQPQHF TGTGCCAGCAGTGAAGGGAGGCCAGATCAGCCCCAGCATTTT
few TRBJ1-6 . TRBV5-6 CASSLVGAEGSHF TGTGCCAGCAGCTTGGTCGGGGCCGAAGGCAGCCACTTT
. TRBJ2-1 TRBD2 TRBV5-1 CASSLGSGRYNEQFF TGCGCCAGCAGCTTGGGTAGCGGGAGGTACAATGAGCAGTTCTTC
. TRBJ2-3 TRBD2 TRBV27 CASSRTSGRAGPDTQYF TGTGCCAGCTCCAGGACTAGCGGGAGGGCCGGCCCAGATACGCAGTATTTT
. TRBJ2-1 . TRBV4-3 CASAGANLDEQFF TGCGCCAGCGCGGGGGCCAATCTTGATGAGCAGTTCTTC
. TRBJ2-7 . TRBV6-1 CASSEDGAGALYEQYF TGTGCCAGCAGTGAGGATGGGGCAGGGGCCCTCTACGAGCAGTACTTC
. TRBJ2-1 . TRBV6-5 CASSTTGTYNEQFF TGTGCCAGCAGTACGACAGGAACCTACAATGAGCAGTTCTTC
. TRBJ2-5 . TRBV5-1 CASSLALGRETQYF TGCGCCAGCAGCTTGGCTTTGGGGCGAGAGACCCAGTACTTC
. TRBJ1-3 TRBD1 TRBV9 CASSATGVGNTIYF TGTGCCAGCAGCGCGACAGGGGTAGGAAACACCATATATTTT
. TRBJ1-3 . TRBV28 CASSFRSRDSGNTIYF TGTGCCAGCAGTTTTCGGAGCAGGGACTCTGGAAACACCATATATTTT
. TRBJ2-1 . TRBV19 CASSKNNEQFF TGTGCCAGTAGCAAGAACAATGAGCAGTTCTTC
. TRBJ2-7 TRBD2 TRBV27 CASSLSPQTSGRLYF TGTGCCAGCAGTTTATCCCCCCAGACTAGCGGGAGGTTGTACTTC